Shown below are 25 T cell receptor beta chains from a single sample sequenced in a study of Graves' ophthalmopathy and Graves' hyperthyroidism. RNA served as the template for amplifying TCR beta CDR3 regions. HTBI-primed RT-PCR formed the first round, and a multiplex PCR formed the second. TCRdb processed the multiplex PCR reads anew with MiXCR; each CDR3 protein has one entry. The sample yields under 350,000 distinct CDR3 sequences, about a sixth seen once. The sample was peripheral blood. These receptors all stem from an adult man with Graves' ophthalmopathy.

The chain joins TRBV2 to TRBJ1-1, with 7 nucleotides matching TRBD1. V was pared by 7 bases and J by 9 bases, with 11 bases of the junction left unmatched. The CDR3 contains 13 residues. CDR1 is SNHLY, CDR2 FYNNEI, per germline. CDR3 in amino acids: CASTTQTGQQAFF. Here the CDR3 DNA reads TGTGCCAGCACTACGCAGACGGGACAGCAAGCTTTCTTT.

Ten or more counts support this clonotype. The chain couples TRBV20-1 to TRBJ2-7; 10 nucleotides line up with TRBD1. Losses at the gene ends were 5 bases for V and 0 bases for J; bases not matched to a gene: 10. The CDR3 has 16 amino acids. CDR1 DFQATT and CDR2 SNEGSKA come from the germline V gene (reference sequence). CDR3 residues: CSARGTGVGSSYEQYF. The CDR3 DNA reads TGCAGTGCTCGCGGGACAGGGGTGGGGAGCTCCTACGAGCAGTACTTC.

This clonotype was seen at least ten times. The chain uses TRBV15 and TRBJ1-5; possibly TRBD1 for D (6 bases). Germline CDR1 is LNHNV and CDR2 is YYDKDF (reference sequence). Deletions cut 8 bases from V and 0 bases from J, with 8 bases between. The CDR3 consists of 13 residues. In DNA, the CDR3 is TGTGCCACCGCCAGGGGTAGCAATCAGCCCCAGCATTTT. This gives the protein CATARGSNQPQHF.

This clonotype was observed a few times. The rearrangement links TRBV6-2 or TRBV6-3 to TRBJ2-5; TRBD2 aligns across 9 bases. Germline V gene data show CDR1 as MNHEY and CDR2 as SVGEGT. CDR3 length: 15 amino acids. The V segment lost 2 bases and the J segment 1 base; nucleotides outside the gene matches: 2. CDR3 sequence (DNA): TGTGCCAGCAGTTACACTAGCGGGTCCCAAGAGACCCAGTACTTC. It yields the protein CASSYTSGSQETQYF.

In regard to this clonotype: Without the conserved terminal phenylalanine or tryptophan, this CDR3 likely stems from a read error. This sequence joins TRBV2 and TRBJ2-2; 7 nucleotides align to TRBD1. Germline CDR1 SNHLY, CDR2 FYNNEI. CDR3 size: 16 residues. The DNA of the CDR3 is TGTGCCAGCAGTGAACAAGGGGGCGCGAACACCAGGGAGCTGTTTCTT. Its translation: CASSEQGGANTRELFL.

DNA for the CDR3: TGCAGTGCTAAATGGGCGGGGGAAGAGACCCAGTACTTC. As protein: CSAKWAGEETQYF. The chain couples TRBV20-1 to TRBJ2-5; 7 bases map to TRBD2. The CDR3 has 13 residues. V dropped 4 bases and J dropped 3; count of bases not matched to a gene: 5. Germline V gene lookup returns CDR1 DFQATT and CDR2 SNEGSKA (reference sequence).

This clonotype was detected many times. The chain has TRBV20-1 and TRBJ2-5; tentative D call: TRBD1 (6 bases). Germline loops: CDR1 DFQATT, CDR2 SNEGSKA (reference sequence). The CDR3 loop spans 12 amino acids. The CDR3 bases are TGCGGGACATGGGGTCGCCAAGAGACCCAGTACTTC. As protein: CGTWGRQETQYF.

This clonotype was seen many times. The chain carries TRBV6-2 or TRBV6-3 and TRBJ1-5, with TRBD1 matching 7 bases. Losses at the gene ends were 4 bases for V and 0 bases for J; bases not matched to a gene: 6. There are 16 residues in the CDR3. Germline CDR1 reads MNHEY; CDR2 reads SVGEGT. This CDR3 reads CASSSIQGYSNQPQHF. The CDR3 DNA is TGTGCCAGCAGTTCAATACAGGGGTATAGCAATCAGCCCCAGCATTTT.

This clonotype has ten or more counts. V and J are TRBV6-2 or TRBV6-3 and TRBJ2-7, with unresolved D. The CDR3 sequence is 15 residues long. Germline-derived CDR1 and CDR2 are MNHEY and SVGEGT. Trimming removed 2 bases from V and 2 bases from J, with 13 bases in between. CDR3 in DNA: TGTGCCAGCAGTTACACAAGGACGGGCCCCTACGAGCAGTACTTC. Translated, it gives CASSYTRTGPYEQYF.

Ten or more counts support this clonotype. This chain links TRBV10-1 with TRBJ2-7; D gene unclear. This CDR3 comprises 13 residues. In germline, CDR1 is WNHNN, CDR2 SYGVQD (reference sequence). V was pared by 3 bases and J by 0 bases, with 6 bases between. CDR3 protein: CASSDGYSYEQYF. In DNA, the CDR3 is TGCGCCAGCAGTGATGGGTACTCCTACGAGCAGTACTTC.

This clonotype was seen at least ten times. CDR3 in amino acids: CASREGGGNTEAFF. Here the CDR3 DNA reads TGTGCCAGCAGAGAAGGGGGGGGGAACACTGAAGCTTTCTTT. V and J are TRBV12-3 or TRBV12-4 and TRBJ1-1; a weak D match, TRBD1 (6 bases). Trimming took off 6 bases at V and 1 base at J, with 12 bases between the two ends. This CDR3 contains 14 residues.

Many counts were recorded for this clonotype. The rearrangement joins TRBV28 to TRBJ1-2; no clear D. The CDR3 has 16 residues. Germline V gene sequence: CDR1 MDHEN, CDR2 SYDVKM. With 7 bases removed from V and 6 bases from J, the gap between germline ends came to 24 bases. DNA for the CDR3: TGTGCCAGCACCTCCATCGAAGATGGTGGGGTCGATGGCTACACCTTC. It encodes CASTSIEDGGVDGYTF.

The table lists this clonotype with many counts. The gene calls are TRBV18 and TRBJ1-3; D might be TRBD1 (5 bases). CDR3 length: 16 residues. The V gene's germline CDR1 is KGHSH and CDR2 LQKENI. With 4 bases removed from V and 0 bases from J, the gap between germline ends came to 13 bases. DNA of the CDR3: TGTGCCAGCTCACTTACGACAGACAGCTCTGGAAACACCATATATTTT. This gives the protein CASSLTTDSSGNTIYF.

This clonotype has at least ten counts. DNA of the CDR3: TGTGCCAGCAGCCAGTCCGGGACAGGGGGGAAAGAGACCCAGTACTTC. Protein: CASSQSGTGGKETQYF. The chain joins TRBV12-3 or TRBV12-4 to TRBJ2-5, with 11 nucleotides matching TRBD1. The CDR3 is made up of 16 amino acids. V lost 6 bases, J lost 3 bases, and 9 bases stayed unmatched.

This clonotype was counted many times. The chain is built from TRBV19 and TRBJ1-2, with no clear D. Germline CDR1 and CDR2: LNHDA and SQIVND (reference sequence). Deletions cut 5 bases from V and 9 bases from J, with 13 bases between. The CDR3 totals 12 residues. The CDR3 loop reads CASSAPHGRYTF. The CDR3 DNA is TGTGCCAGTAGTGCCCCCCATGGGCGCTACACCTTC.

Ten or more counts support this clonotype. This chain joins TRBV2 and TRBJ1-1; TRBD1 is a possible D gene (5 bases). Germline V CDR1 and CDR2: SNHLY, FYNNEI. V lost 6 bases, J lost 4 bases, and 15 bases lay in between. This CDR3 is built from 14 residues. In nucleotides, the CDR3 is TGTGCCAGCAGAGTCCCCGCGGGGACCACTGAAGCTTTCTTT. This gives the protein CASRVPAGTTEAFF.

This clonotype was detected many times. This chain's CDR3 is CASSLGPSGGNQETQYF. The CDR3 DNA follows: TGTGCCAGCAGCTTAGGCCCTAGCGGGGGTAACCAAGAGACCCAGTACTTC. J is TRBJ2-5 and V is TRBV11-1, with 10 bases aligning to TRBD2. Trimming cost V 1 base and J 0 bases; bases outside gene matches: 5. The length of the CDR3 is 17 residues. CDR1 is SGHAT and CDR2 is FQDESV in the germline V gene (reference sequence). Combining the CDR3 with reference TRBV11-1 and TRBJ2-5 gives the whole variable domain EAEVAQSPRYKITEKSQAVAFWCDPISGHATLYWYRQILGQGPELLVQFQDESVVDDSQLPKDRFSAERLKGVDSTLKIQPAELGDSAMYLCASSLGPSGGNQETQYFGPGTRLLVL.

In its sample, this clonotype was seen many times. The V gene is TRBV30, the J gene TRBJ2-2; 8 bases match TRBD1. CDR1 GTSNPN and CDR2 SVGIG come from the germline V gene (reference sequence). V was pared by 3 bases and J by 1 base, with 13 bases of the junction left unmatched. CDR3 length: 18 residues. The CDR3 coding sequence is TGTGCCTGGAGCCGGGGCAGGGGGCACATTGGGAACACCGGGGAGCTGTTTTTT. This codes for CAWSRGRGHIGNTGELFF.

There are many counts of this clonotype. The chain joins TRBV4-1 to TRBJ1-6; possible D gene TRBD1, 5 bases. The CDR3 is made up of 16 amino acids. From germline, CDR1 is MGHRA and CDR2 YSYEKL. Between the trimmed V and J ends, which lost 1 base and 11 bases, there was a span of 18 bases. The CDR3 loop reads CASSQASGAIRTPLHF. In nucleotides, the CDR3 is TGCGCCAGCAGCCAAGCCTCCGGGGCAATAAGGACACCCCTCCACTTT.

The V gene is TRBV11-1, the J gene TRBJ2-1, with 9 positions matching TRBD2. With V trimmed by 3 bases and J by 6 bases, 15 bases remained unmatched. The V gene's germline CDR1 is SGHAT and CDR2 FQDESV (reference sequence). The CDR3 is 18 amino acids. The CDR3 here is CASSFGGGSPLAGNEQFF. CDR3 nucleotide sequence: TGTGCCAGCAGCTTTGGGGGAGGCAGCCCACTAGCGGGCAATGAGCAGTTCTTC.

The sample holds a few counts of this clonotype. This sequence joins TRBV30 and TRBJ2-7; TRBD1 is a possible D gene (6 bases). CDR3 length: 13 amino acids. Germline V lookup: CDR1 GTSNPN, CDR2 SVGIG (reference sequence). Between the trimmed V and J ends, which lost 2 bases and 4 bases, there was a span of 12 bases. The CDR3 region has the DNA TGTGCCTGGAGTAAGGGCCAGGGGTACGAGCAGTACTTC. It specifies CAWSKGQGYEQYF.

At least ten counts were recorded for this clonotype. The gene calls are TRBV7-2 and TRBJ2-7, with 8 bases matching TRBD1. The CDR3 is 13 amino acids. With 6 bases clipped from V and 7 bases from J, the junction kept 8 bases outside the gene matches. Germline CDR1 is SGHTA and CDR2 is FQGNSA. The CDR3 is CASRSPDRVEQYF. The CDR3 bases are TGTGCCAGCAGATCCCCGGACAGGGTAGAGCAGTACTTC.

This clonotype was seen many times. The V call is TRBV19, the J call TRBJ1-5; no firm D call. The germline V gene has CDR1 LNHDA and CDR2 SQIVND (reference sequence). V lost 3 bases, J lost 0 bases, and 9 bases lay in between. There are 15 residues in the CDR3. CDR3 sequence: CASSILGNSNQPQHF. In nucleotides, the CDR3 is TGTGCCAGTAGTATTTTGGGGAATAGCAATCAGCCCCAGCATTTT.

Comment on this clonotype: A much larger clone sits a single nucleotide away, making a read error possible. CDR3 protein: CASSSAESGNQPQHF. Written as DNA, the CDR3 is TGTGCCAGCAGCTCAGCGGAGTCCGGCAATCAGCCCCAGCATTTT. V gene TRBV7-2 combines with J gene TRBJ1-5; D remains unclear. CDR3 size: 15 residues. Germline-derived CDR1 and CDR2 are SGHTA and FQGNSA. The V end was cut by 4 bases, the J end by 2 bases, with 12 bases between.

Many counts were recorded for this clonotype. The chain employs TRBV5-1 and TRBJ2-7; TRBD1 might be the D (6 bases). The CDR3 contains 15 residues. V shed 0 bases and J shed 6 bases, with 16 bases lying between them. CDR1 and CDR2 (germline): SGHRS, YFSETQ. Here the CDR3 reads CASSLEGVAYGEQYF. CDR3 sequence (DNA): TGCGCCAGCAGCTTGGAGGGGGTAGCGTACGGCGAGCAGTACTTC.